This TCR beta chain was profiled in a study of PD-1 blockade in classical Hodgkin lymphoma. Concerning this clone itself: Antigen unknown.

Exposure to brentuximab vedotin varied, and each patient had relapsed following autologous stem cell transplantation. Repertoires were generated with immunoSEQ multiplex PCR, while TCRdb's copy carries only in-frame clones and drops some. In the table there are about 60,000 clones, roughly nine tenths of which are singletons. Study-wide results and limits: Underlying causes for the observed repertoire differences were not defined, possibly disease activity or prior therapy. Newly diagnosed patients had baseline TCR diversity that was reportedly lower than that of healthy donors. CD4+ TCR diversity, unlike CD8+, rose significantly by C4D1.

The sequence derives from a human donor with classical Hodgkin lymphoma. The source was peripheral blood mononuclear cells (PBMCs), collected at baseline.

CDR3 sequence reads: CASSLNQGRGYTF. CDR3 nucleotide sequence: TGTGCCAGCAGCTTAAATCAGGGGAGGGGCTACACCTTC. V and J are TRBV7-9 and TRBJ1-2; possibly TRBD1 for D (6 bases). Germline V gives CDR1 SEHNR, CDR2 FQNEAQ (reference sequence). The germline V and J ends were trimmed by 2 bases and 8 bases, with 12 bases remaining between them. The CDR3 has 13 residues.